The table lists the clone carrying this T cell receptor beta chain with many counts. What it recognizes is unknown. Germline values: CDR1 SQVTM, CDR2 ANQGSEA. The CDR3 is 13 residues long. Trimming cost V 7 bases and J 4 bases; bases outside gene matches: 5. Quantitative barcoded 5'-RACE was used to prepare TCR beta libraries. One entry per CDR3 protein, called by TCRdb with MiXCR from the 5' RACE reads. The sample has around 150,000 distinct CDR3 sequences; 15% to 20% are singletons. This entry belongs to a study of CD8 T cells in ankylosing spondylitis. Study-wide points: The authors found the disease-linked clones to be CD8+ and relatively rare in peripheral blood. A TCR beta motif of roughly 8 highly homologous variants seemed to mark ankylosing spondylitis blood.

The source of this sequence is a male donor with ankylosing spondylitis or in good health (not recorded which). This chain connects TRBV29-1 to TRBJ2-1, with TRBD1 matching 9 bases. The source material was blood, either unsorted or a sorted T cell fraction (not recorded which). The CDR3 region has the DNA TGCAGCGGCGGGACAGGGACTTACAATGAGCAGTTCTTC. Its translation: CSGGTGTYNEQFF.